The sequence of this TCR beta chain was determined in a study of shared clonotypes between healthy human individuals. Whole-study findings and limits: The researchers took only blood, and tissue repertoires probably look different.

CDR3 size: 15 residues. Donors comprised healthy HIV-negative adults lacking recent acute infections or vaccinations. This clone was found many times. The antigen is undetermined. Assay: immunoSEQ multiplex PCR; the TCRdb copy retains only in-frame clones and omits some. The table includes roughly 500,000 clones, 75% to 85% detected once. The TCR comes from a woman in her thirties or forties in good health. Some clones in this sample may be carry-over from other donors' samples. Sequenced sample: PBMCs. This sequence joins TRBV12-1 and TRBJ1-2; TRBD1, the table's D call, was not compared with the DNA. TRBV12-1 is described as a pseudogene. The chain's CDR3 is CASSFVRRGNYGYTF. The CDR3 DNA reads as TGTGCCAGCAGCTTTGTGCGTAGGGGCAACTATGGCTACACCTTC.